The T cell receptor beta chain under discussion was sequenced for a study of a mutant IDH1 vaccine in newly diagnosed glioma. Study background: Patients got radiotherapy, temozolomide, or both beforehand, and most got both. Study conclusions and caveats: Altogether, 85% to 95% of patients exhibited vaccine-induced immune responses.

The ends lost 0 bases at V and 9 bases at J; junction bases unmatched: 2. CDR1 SGHAT and CDR2 FQNNGV come from the germline V gene. The CDR3 extends over 13 amino acids. Here immunoSEQ multiplex PCR was the method, and the copy in TCRdb shows in-frame clones only, minus some. Among around 53,000 clones, roughly 90% were seen once, and the ten largest hold approximately 2.5%. Note on this clone: Its antigen is not known.

Time point of the sample: week 11, during vaccination. It was 300 ug of mutant IDH1 20-mer peptide that made up each vaccine dose, given with topical imiquimod. The source of this sequence is a man aged 50-60 years with glioma. The rearrangement uses TRBV11-2 and TRBJ1-5; TRBD1 aligns across 7 bases. Sequencing was performed on PBMCs, taken from a glioma patient whose treatment included an IDH1 peptide vaccine. This CDR3 reads CASSLETGAPQHF. The CDR3 DNA follows: TGTGCCAGCAGCTTAGAAACAGGGGCGCCCCAGCATTTT.